Listed below are T cell receptor beta chains from one sample, sequenced in a study of T cell responses to AZD1222 COVID-19 vaccine. Assay: immunoSEQ multiplex PCR; the TCRdb copy retains only in-frame clones and omits some. The sample holds tens of thousands of clones, about 94% seen once. Sequenced material: peripheral blood, taken 28 days after the second AZD1222 dose. The source of these receptors is an adult who received the AZD1222 COVID-19 vaccine. Both conserved end residues are part of each CDR3. Fields, in order: J gene, D gene, clone size, V gene, CDR3 protein, CDR3 DNA. A D gene is named only where the DNA matches it firmly. Not all rows give a size; the values are once, few, many and, for expanded clones, a class.

>TRBJ1-4|TRBD1|.|TRBV27
CASSSWGQGGEKLFF
TGTGCCAGCAGTTCCTGGGGACAGGGGGGTGAAAAACTGTTTTTT
>TRBJ1-6|.|.|TRBV4-1
CASSQQVGIGLSNSPLHF
TGCGCCAGCAGCCAACAGGTCGGAATAGGCCTGAGTAATTCACCCCTCCACTTT
>TRBJ1-3|.|.|TRBV28
CASSFELVGNTIYF
TGTGCCAGCAGTTTCGAACTCGTCGGAAACACCATATATTTT
>TRBJ1-3|.|.|TRBV30
CAWSPRGTGNTIYF
TGTGCCTGGAGTCCCAGGGGAACTGGAAACACCATATATTTT
>TRBJ2-5|.|.|TRBV6-1
CASSDYGAPTQYF
TGTGCCAGCAGTGATTACGGGGCTCCGACCCAGTACTTC
>TRBJ1-1|TRBD1|.|TRBV18
CASGRDRQNTEAFF
TGTGCCAGCGGGCGGGACAGGCAGAACACTGAAGCTTTCTTT
>TRBJ2-7|TRBD2|.|TRBV10-3
CAISGGEGRRSYEQYF
TGTGCCATCTCTGGGGGGGAGGGTAGGAGGTCCTACGAGCAGTACTTC
>TRBJ1-2|.|.|TRBV29-1
CSVGSRDYGYTF
TGCAGCGTTGGGTCCCGGGACTATGGCTACACCTTC
>TRBJ1-2|.|.|TRBV20-1
CSANRHYGYTF
TGCAGTGCTAACAGGCATTATGGCTACACCTTC
>TRBJ1-2|.|.|TRBV27
CASSLLGRESGYTF
TGTGCCAGCAGTTTATTGGGCAGGGAGTCTGGCTACACCTTC
>TRBJ1-3|.|.|TRBV18
CASSPVESGNTIYF
TGTGCCAGCTCACCGGTGGAATCTGGAAACACCATATATTTT
>TRBJ1-1|.|.|TRBV5-1
CASSGRGPNTEAFF
TGCGCCAGCAGCGGCCGGGGACCAAACACTGAAGCTTTCTTT
>TRBJ2-7|.|.|TRBV4-1
CASSQTRTEDEQYF
TGCGCCAGCAGCCAGACCCGGACAGAGGACGAGCAGTACTTC
>TRBJ2-1|.|.|TRBV9
CASSPSTGFNEQFF
TGTGCCAGCAGCCCGAGCACGGGGTTCAATGAGCAGTTCTTC
>TRBJ1-2|.|.|TRBV6-1
CASSELGPYGYTF
TGTGCCAGCAGTGAGCTGGGGCCCTATGGCTACACCTTC
>TRBJ1-3|.|.|TRBV18
CASSPGTHSGNTIYF
TGTGCCAGCTCCCCCGGGACCCACTCTGGAAACACCATATATTTT
>TRBJ2-5|.|.|TRBV11-2
CASSSGHQETQYF
TGTGCCAGCAGCTCAGGGCATCAAGAGACCCAGTACTTC
>TRBJ2-6|.|.|TRBV6-4
CASSDGGANVLTF
TGTGCCAGCAGTGACGGTGGGGCCAACGTCCTGACTTTC
>TRBJ1-2|.|.|TRBV5-1
CASSLVGGKGYTF
TGCGCCAGCAGCTTGGTCGGGGGGAAAGGCTACACCTTC
>TRBJ1-5|.|.|TRBV27
CASSMGGDQPQHF
TGTGCCAGCAGTATGGGGGGGGATCAGCCCCAGCATTTT
>TRBJ1-1|.|.|TRBV30
CAWRNSFSSRGRTEAFF
TGTGCCTGGAGAAATAGCTTCTCAAGCCGGGGGAGGACTGAAGCTTTCTTT
>TRBJ2-1|TRBD1|.|TRBV5-1
CASSADRVQGSEQFF
TGCGCCAGCAGCGCGGACAGGGTCCAGGGGAGTGAGCAGTTCTTC
>TRBJ1-6|.|few|TRBV30
CAWSVQGASPLHF
TGTGCCTGGAGTGTACAGGGTGCTTCACCCCTCCACTTT
>TRBJ1-1|TRBD1|.|TRBV2
CASSDQGQLNTEAFF
TGTGCCAGCAGTGACCAGGGACAGTTGAACACTGAAGCTTTCTTT
>TRBJ2-1|.|.|TRBV18
CASSGGGDSYNEQFF
TGTGCCAGCTCGGGGGGAGGAGACTCCTACAATGAGCAGTTCTTC
>TRBJ1-2|.|.|TRBV2
CASSTRPNGYTF
TGTGCCAGCAGTACCAGACCAAATGGCTACACCTTC
>TRBJ2-1|.|.|TRBV5-1
CASSFPGDHYNEQFF
TGCGCCAGCAGCTTCCCTGGAGACCATTACAATGAGCAGTTCTTC
>TRBJ1-1|.|.|TRBV29-1
CSVEDREAFF
TGCAGCGTTGAAGACAGAGAAGCTTTCTTT
>TRBJ1-5|.|.|TRBV5-5
CASSVRTDVNQPQHF
TGTGCCAGCAGCGTCAGGACGGATGTCAATCAGCCCCAGCATTTT
>TRBJ1-3|.|few|TRBV9
CASSGDGNTIYF
TGTGCCAGCAGCGGGGACGGAAACACCATATATTTT
>TRBJ2-2|.|.|TRBV7-2
CASSLSRGDTGELFF
TGTGCCAGCAGCTTGAGCCGGGGCGATACCGGGGAGCTGTTTTTT
>TRBJ1-2|.|once|TRBV9
CASSVGGGSYGYTF
TGTGCCAGCAGCGTAGGGGGGGGCAGCTATGGCTACACCTTC
>TRBJ1-4|.|.|TRBV5-1
CASSLSREGEKLFF
TGCGCCAGCAGCTTATCCAGGGAGGGAGAAAAACTGTTTTTT
>TRBJ1-5|.|.|TRBV24-1
CATSDPAHTGSYQPQHF
TGTGCCACCAGTGATCCGGCCCACACCGGAAGCTATCAGCCCCAGCATTTT
>TRBJ2-2|.|.|TRBV6-2/TRBV6-3
CASSEQGTGELFF
TGTGCCAGCAGTGAGCAAGGGACCGGGGAGCTGTTTTTT
>TRBJ1-5|.|.|TRBV5-1
CASSLGGGNNQPQHF
TGCGCCAGCAGCTTGGGGGGAGGAAACAATCAGCCCCAGCATTTT
>TRBJ2-4|.|.|TRBV21-1
CASSKDRGNIQYF
TGTGCCAGCAGCAAAGACAGGGGGAACATTCAGTACTTC
>TRBJ1-4|TRBD1|.|TRBV4-1
CASSQVGYRGKGKLFF
TGCGCCAGCAGCCAAGTGGGTTACAGGGGTAAGGGAAAACTGTTTTTT
>TRBJ2-2|.|.|TRBV7-9
CASSIDSPDTGELFF
TGTGCCAGCAGTATAGACTCGCCCGACACCGGGGAGCTGTTTTTT
>TRBJ2-7|TRBD1|once|TRBV5-6
CASSFGTGGYEQYF
TGTGCCAGCAGCTTCGGGACAGGGGGTTACGAGCAGTACTTC
>TRBJ1-2|TRBD1|.|TRBV4-1
CASRLHRDRGRGNYGYTF
TGCGCCAGCAGACTTCACCGGGACAGGGGAAGAGGGAACTATGGCTACACCTTC
>TRBJ1-1|.|.|TRBV30
CAWSEEWRDLTEAFF
TGTGCCTGGAGTGAAGAGTGGAGGGATTTAACTGAAGCTTTCTTT
>TRBJ2-3|TRBD2|.|TRBV4-2
CASSQPSGRTDTQYF
TGTGCCAGCAGCCAACCTAGCGGACGCACAGATACGCAGTATTTT
>TRBJ2-7|TRBD1|.|TRBV3-1/TRBV3-2
CASSPTTGDEQYF
TGTGCCAGCAGCCCTACGACAGGGGACGAGCAGTACTTC
>TRBJ1-2|.|.|TRBV5-5
CASSNRVDLYGYTF
TGTGCCAGCAGCAACAGGGTAGATCTTTATGGCTACACCTTC
>TRBJ1-2|TRBD1|.|TRBV5-6
CASSQNRGQGYGYTF
TGTGCCAGCAGCCAAAACAGGGGGCAGGGCTATGGCTACACCTTC
>TRBJ2-7|.|.|TRBV11-2
CASSTASYEQYF
TGTGCCAGCAGCACCGCCTCCTACGAGCAGTACTTC
>TRBJ1-4|.|.|TRBV29-1
CSARASAGNEKLFF
TGCAGCGCCCGAGCCTCGGCAGGGAATGAAAAACTGTTTTTT
>TRBJ1-1|.|.|TRBV4-2
CASSPGQPPNTEAFF
TGTGCCAGCAGCCCTGGACAGCCGCCGAACACTGAAGCTTTCTTT
>TRBJ1-6|.|once|TRBV2
CASEGSYNSPLHF
TGTGCCAGCGAGGGGTCCTATAATTCACCCCTCCACTTT
>TRBJ2-3|TRBD2|.|TRBV11-2
CASSLGTSGGRTDTQYF
TGTGCCAGCAGCTTGGGGACTAGCGGGGGACGCACAGATACGCAGTATTTT
>TRBJ1-5|.|.|TRBV5-1
CASSSNRDTIQLNSNQPQHF
TGCGCCAGCAGCTCGAACCGGGACACGATACAACTAAATAGCAATCAGCCCCAGCATTTT
>TRBJ1-1|.|.|TRBV2
CASRRQPEAFF
TGTGCCAGCAGACGACAGCCTGAAGCTTTCTTT
>TRBJ2-1|TRBD2|once|TRBV6-2/TRBV6-3
CASSYLAGPSYNEQFF
TGTGCCAGCAGTTACCTAGCGGGCCCCTCCTACAATGAGCAGTTCTTC
>TRBJ1-1|.|.|TRBV15
CATSRRLNTEAFF
TGTGCCACCAGCAGAAGACTCAACACTGAAGCTTTCTTT